A selection of T cell receptor beta chains follows, all from one sample in a study of tumor and adjacent non-tumor tissue in lung cancer. TCRdb reprocessed the multiplex PCR reads with MiXCR, giving one entry per CDR3 protein. This table holds 85,000 to 100,000 distinct CDR3 sequences, less than 80% found once. The sample comprised lung tumor tissue. These receptors were obtained from a man between 60 and 70 years old with non-small cell lung cancer. CDR3s include the opening cysteine and the closing phenylalanine or tryptophan. The order of the fields is J gene, V gene, D gene, clone size, CDR3 DNA, CDR3 protein. A D gene is named only where the DNA matches it firmly. Rows may omit the clone size; those that give it use once, few, many or a size class.

J: TRBJ1-6; V: TRBV4-3; D: -; size: -; DNA: TGCGCCATCAGGCAAGATAGGAGGTACCCCGAGAGCTCCTATAATTCACCCCTCCACTTT; CDR3: CAIRQDRRYPESSYNSPLHF
J: TRBJ2-7; V: TRBV29-1; D: TRBD1; size: -; DNA: TGCAGAGTTGTTTCGACAGGGGGTGAGGAGTACTTC; CDR3: CRVVSTGGEEYF
J: TRBJ2-5; V: TRBV6-6; D: -; size: -; DNA: TGTGTCAGCAGTTACGGGCGTTTGGAGGCCCAGTACTTC; CDR3: CVSSYGRLEAQYF
J: TRBJ2-5; V: TRBV6-1; D: TRBD2; size: -; DNA: TGTGCCAGCACCCAGAACCCCCTACTAGCGGGGGCGTATCAGACCCAATACTTC; CDR3: CASTQNPLLAGAYQTQYF
J: TRBJ2-3; V: TRBV5-1; D: -; size: many; DNA: TGCGCCAGCAGCTTGGAAGCCAGCGTCACAGATACGCAGTATTTT; CDR3: CASSLEASVTDTQYF
J: TRBJ2-1; V: TRBV11-3; D: TRBD1; size: few; DNA: TGTACCAGCAGCTTAGGGACAGCGTGGGGCAATGAGCAATTCTTC; CDR3: CTSSLGTAWGNEQFF
J: TRBJ2-1; V: TRBV28; D: -; size: -; DNA: TGTGCCAGCAGTTTGTCTGGACTAGAGCAGTTCTTC; CDR3: CASSLSGLEQFF
J: TRBJ2-1; V: TRBV6-5; D: -; size: -; DNA: TGTGCCAGCAGCTGCCGGGGAAGCTCCTACAATGAGCAGTTCTTC; CDR3: CASSCRGSSYNEQFF
J: TRBJ2-1; V: TRBV5-4; D: -; size: many; DNA: TGTGCCAGCAGCTTTTCTATCGGGCAGAACAATGAGCAGTTCTTC; CDR3: CASSFSIGQNNEQFF
J: TRBJ1-4; V: TRBV5-1; D: -; size: -; DNA: TGCGCCAGCAGCTCATGGGGATTACGTGTAAAACTGTTTTTT; CDR3: CASSSWGLRVKLFF
J: TRBJ1-6; V: TRBV6-5; D: -; size: -; DNA: TGTGCCAACAGTCTAACGAGGGATTCACCGCCCCACTTT; CDR3: CANSLTRDSPPHF
J: TRBJ2-5; V: TRBV6-2/TRBV6-3; D: -; size: -; DNA: TGTGCCAGCAGCCGTCACTGGGGAACCCAGTACTTC; CDR3: CASSRHWGTQYF
J: TRBJ2-5; V: TRBV20-1; D: TRBD1; size: -; DNA: TGCAGTGCGAGAAGAACAGGGGCCAGGGAGACCCAGTACTTC; CDR3: CSARRTGARETQYF
J: TRBJ2-7; V: TRBV28; D: -; size: -; DNA: TGTGCCATCAGTCAGGACAGTCCCTACGAGCAGTACTTC; CDR3: CAISQDSPYEQYF
J: TRBJ1-1; V: TRBV5-1; D: TRBD1; size: many; DNA: TGCGCCAGCAACAGGGGGGGTACGAACACTGAAGCTTTCTTT; CDR3: CASNRGGTNTEAFF
J: TRBJ2-7; V: TRBV12-3/TRBV12-4; D: TRBD1; size: many; DNA: TGTGCCAGCAGTGCCCTTCCCGGGACAGGGACCTACGAGCAGTACTTC; CDR3: CASSALPGTGTYEQYF
J: TRBJ2-1; V: TRBV6-1; D: -; size: -; DNA: TGTACCAACAGGGAAGGACGGGCACGGTACAATGAGCAGTTCTTC; CDR3: CTNREGRARYNEQFF
J: TRBJ1-1; V: TRBV5-1; D: TRBD1; size: many; DNA: TGCGCCAGCAGCTTGGATCAGGGGGTACCTGAAGCTTTCTTT; CDR3: CASSLDQGVPEAFF
J: TRBJ1-1; V: TRBV13; D: -; size: many; DNA: TGTGCCAGCAGCTTAGGGACGCTTCAGCAACAAGGACCTAACACTGAAGCTTTCTTT; CDR3: CASSLGTLQQQGPNTEAFF
J: TRBJ2-5; V: TRBV6-2/TRBV6-3; D: -; size: -; DNA: TGTGCCAGCAGTTATGACGGTTACGCGACCCAGTACTTC; CDR3: CASSYDGYATQYF